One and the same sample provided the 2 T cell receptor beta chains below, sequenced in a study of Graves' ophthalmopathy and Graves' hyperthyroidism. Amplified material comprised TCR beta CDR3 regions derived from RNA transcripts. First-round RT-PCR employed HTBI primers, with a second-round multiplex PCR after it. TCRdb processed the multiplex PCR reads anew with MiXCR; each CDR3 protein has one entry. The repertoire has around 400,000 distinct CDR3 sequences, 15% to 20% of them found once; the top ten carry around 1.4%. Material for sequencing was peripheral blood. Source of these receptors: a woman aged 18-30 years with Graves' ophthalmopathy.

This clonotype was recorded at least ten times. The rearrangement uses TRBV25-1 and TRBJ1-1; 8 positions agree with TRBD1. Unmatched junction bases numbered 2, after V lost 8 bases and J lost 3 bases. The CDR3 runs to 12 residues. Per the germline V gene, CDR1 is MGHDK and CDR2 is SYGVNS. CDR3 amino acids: CASRQGYTEAFF. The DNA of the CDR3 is TGTGCCAGCCGACAGGGGTACACTGAAGCTTTCTTT.

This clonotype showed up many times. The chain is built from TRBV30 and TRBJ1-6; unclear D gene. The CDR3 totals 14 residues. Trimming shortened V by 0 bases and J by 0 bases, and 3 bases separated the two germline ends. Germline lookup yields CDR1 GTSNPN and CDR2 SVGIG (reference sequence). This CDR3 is CAWSVVSYNSPLHF. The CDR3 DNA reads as TGTGCCTGGAGTGTAGTCTCCTATAATTCACCCCTCCACTTT.